A single count supports the clone carrying this T cell receptor beta chain. This sample stems from a study of T cell changes during pregnancy in multiple sclerosis. Clones were read by immunoSEQ multiplex PCR, and TCRdb kept only the in-frame ones, dropping some. The sample consists of nearly 110,000 clones, 85% to 95% of them appearing once. The germline V and J ends were trimmed by 4 bases and 0 bases, with 17 bases remaining between them. The V gene's germline CDR1 is SGHRS and CDR2 YFSETQ. This CDR3 is 18 amino acids long. The rearrangement uses TRBV5-1 and TRBJ2-6; possible D gene TRBD1, 5 bases. The sample consisted of peripheral blood, taken in the third trimester of pregnancy. The sequence came from a female donor in good health, enrolled as a control in a pregnancy study. CDR3 nucleotide sequence: TGCGCCAGCAGCAAGGGGTCAGCCCCAGGCTCTGGGGCCAACGTCCTGACTTTC. This sequence encodes CASSKGSAPGSGANVLTF. The full variable domain, in which reference TRBV5-1 and TRBJ2-6 provide the parts outside the CDR3, is KAGVTQTPRYLIKTRGQQVTLSCSPISGHRSVSWYQQTPGQGLQFLFEYFSETQRNKGNFPGRFSGRQFSNSRSEMNVSTLELGDSALYLCASSKGSAPGSGANVLTFGAGSRLTVL.